These 6 T cell receptor beta chains share one sample of origin, sequenced in a study of T cell repertoires in cytomegalovirus infection. TCRdb itself ran the reads through MiXCR, one entry per CDR3 protein. This sample yields 680,000 or so distinct CDR3 sequences, of which about 40% are seen a single time; 2.5% to 3.5% belongs to the top ten. Source material: PBMCs. The receptors derive from a human donor in good health (CMV status not recorded). Some clones in this sample may be carry-over from other donors' samples.

This clonotype was seen only a few times. The rearrangement joins TRBV10-3 to TRBJ1-2; 8 bases agree with TRBD1. Germline CDR1 and CDR2: ENHRY and SYGVKD. There are 13 residues in the CDR3. Germline trimming cut 10 bases from V and 4 bases from J; bases unmatched to any gene: 8. The chain's CDR3 is CATGQQGGYGYTF. In DNA form, the CDR3 reads TGTGCCACCGGTCAACAGGGGGGCTATGGCTACACCTTC.

Remarks on this clonotype: Just one base apart from a much larger clone, this may be a read error. The final CDR3 position lacks the conserved phenylalanine or tryptophan, pointing to a likely read error. V and J are TRBV7-2 and TRBJ2-7, with D tentatively TRBD1 (6 bases). V was cut by 1 base and J by 0 bases, with 10 bases left in between. In germline, CDR1 is SGHTA, CDR2 FQGNSA. CDR3 length: 15 amino acids. This CDR3 is CASSLDGTPSYEQYL. DNA of the CDR3: TGTGCCAGCAGCTTAGATGGGACACCCTCCTACGAGCAGTACTTA.

This clonotype occurred many times. The chain employs TRBV7-6 and TRBJ1-5, with D perhaps TRBD1 (6 bases). The CDR3 covers 15 residues. From germline, CDR1 is SGHVS and CDR2 FNYEAQ. V was cut by 1 base and J by 5 bases, with 12 bases left in between. In nucleotides, the CDR3 is TGTGCCAGCAGCTTAGAGGCAGGGGCTCATCAGCCCCAGCATTTT. This gives the protein CASSLEAGAHQPQHF.

The chain recombines TRBV20-1 with TRBJ2-5; tentative D call: TRBD2 (6 bases). The CDR3 covers 14 residues. Trimming left V 4 bases short and J 5 bases short, with 17 bases between. Germline V lookup: CDR1 DFQATT, CDR2 SNEGSKA (reference sequence). CDR3 in DNA: TGCAGTGCTACCCACGGGGGTGGTCGGGAGACCCAGTACTTC. This translates into CSATHGGGRETQYF.

This clonotype was picked up many times. The chain joins TRBV7-8 to TRBJ1-5, with D perhaps TRBD1 (6 bases). The CDR3 spans 19 residues. Germline CDR1 SGHVS, CDR2 FQNEAQ. Trimming shortened V by 1 base and J by 11 bases, and 30 bases separated the two germline ends. CDR3 nucleotides: TGTGCCAGCAGCTTAGTTTTAGGGACCAGTCGGAATAACAGGGTAACCCAGCATTTT. Protein sequence: CASSLVLGTSRNNRVTQHF.

Here the CDR3 reads CSGRTGGTGELFF. CDR3 nucleotide sequence: TGCAGCGGGCGGACAGGGGGAACCGGGGAGCTGTTTTTT. This rearrangement joins TRBV29-1 to TRBJ2-2, with 10 bases lining up with TRBD1. The V segment lost 7 bases and the J segment 5 bases; nucleotides outside the gene matches: 4. This CDR3 region has 13 residues. In germline, CDR1 is SQVTM, CDR2 ANQGSEA.